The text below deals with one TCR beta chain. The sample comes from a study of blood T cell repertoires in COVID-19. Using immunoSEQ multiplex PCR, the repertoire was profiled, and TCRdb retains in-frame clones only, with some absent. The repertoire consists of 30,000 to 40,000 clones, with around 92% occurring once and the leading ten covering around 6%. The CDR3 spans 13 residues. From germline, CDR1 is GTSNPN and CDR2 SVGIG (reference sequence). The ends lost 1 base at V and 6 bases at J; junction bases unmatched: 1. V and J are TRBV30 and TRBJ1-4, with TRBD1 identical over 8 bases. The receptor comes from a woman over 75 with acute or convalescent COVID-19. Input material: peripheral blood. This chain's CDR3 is CAWSEDRDEKLFF. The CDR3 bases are TGTGCCTGGAGTGAGGACAGGGATGAAAAACTGTTTTTT.